The clone carrying this T cell receptor beta chain was seen once. Antigen specificity is unknown. Germline CDR1 reads SGHVS; CDR2 reads FQNEAQ. CDR3 size: 16 residues. With 4 bases clipped from V and 5 bases from J, the junction kept 9 bases outside the gene matches. Profiling relied on immunoSEQ multiplex PCR, and the TCRdb table lists in-frame clones only, not all of them. The table includes more than 20,000 clones, less than 85% detected once. Before the COVID-19 pandemic, during about 2011-2019, CD4+ T cells were taken from unexposed donors. CD4+ T cells were isolated from the cells after 10 days of culture. This entry belongs to a study of CD4 T cells in relation to SARS-CoV-2 and coronaviruses. Study summary: After roughly ten days of antigen culture, PBMC TCR beta CDR3s were sequenced.

The sample was CD4+ T cells from PBMCs, cultured in vitro. The chain couples TRBV7-8 to TRBJ2-5; 11 bases agree with TRBD2. The clonotype was recovered from a human donor in good health. The CDR3 sequence is CASSSQLTSGIETQYF. CDR3 sequence (DNA): TGTGCCAGCAGCTCGCAATTGACTAGCGGGATTGAGACCCAGTACTTC.